This T cell receptor beta chain was sequenced during a study of blood T cell repertoires in COVID-19. The overall study: Spain, Italy and the United States supplied samples that represented acute and convalescent COVID-19. In each case, the material was cDNA or gDNA derived from T cells, B-cell-depleted T cells, or PBMCs.

Repertoires were generated with immunoSEQ multiplex PCR, while TCRdb's copy carries only in-frame clones and drops some. The repertoire has fewer than 30,000 clones, approximately 86% of them found once; the top ten carry approximately 5%. The CDR3 has 14 residues. V dropped 9 bases and J dropped 5; count of bases not matched to a gene: 8. The germline V gene has CDR1 KGHDR and CDR2 SFDVKD. This TCR was recovered from a man in his fifties with active COVID-19. The J gene is TRBJ2-2, the V gene TRBV24-1, with 7 bases identical to TRBD2. The sample was peripheral blood. The CDR3 bases are TGTGCCACCCAGATCTACGGGGGGACCGGGGAGCTGTTTTTT. Its protein product is CATQIYGGTGELFF.